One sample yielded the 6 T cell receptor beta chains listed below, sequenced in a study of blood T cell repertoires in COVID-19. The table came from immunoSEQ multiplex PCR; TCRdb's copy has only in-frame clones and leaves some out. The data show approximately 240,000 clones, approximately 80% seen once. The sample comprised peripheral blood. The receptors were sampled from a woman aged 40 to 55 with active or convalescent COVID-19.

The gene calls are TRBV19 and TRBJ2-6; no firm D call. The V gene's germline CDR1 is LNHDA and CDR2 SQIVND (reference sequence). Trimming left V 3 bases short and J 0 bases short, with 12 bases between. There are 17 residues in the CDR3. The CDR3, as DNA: TGTGCCAGTAGTATTTGGGCTCTGAGCTCTGGGGCCAACGTCCTGACTTTC. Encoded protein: CASSIWALSSGANVLTF.

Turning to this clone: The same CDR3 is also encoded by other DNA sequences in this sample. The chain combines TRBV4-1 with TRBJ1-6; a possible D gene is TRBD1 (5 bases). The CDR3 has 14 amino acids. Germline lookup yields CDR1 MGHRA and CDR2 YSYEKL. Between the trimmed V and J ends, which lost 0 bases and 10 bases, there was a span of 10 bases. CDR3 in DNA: TGCGCCAGCAGCCAAGAGACCCAGGGATCACCCCTCCACTTT. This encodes CASSQETQGSPLHF.

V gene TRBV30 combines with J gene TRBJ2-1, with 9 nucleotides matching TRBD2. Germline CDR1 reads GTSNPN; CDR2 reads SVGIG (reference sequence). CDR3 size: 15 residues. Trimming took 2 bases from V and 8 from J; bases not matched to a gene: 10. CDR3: CAWSRSGGLGDEQFF. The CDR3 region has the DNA TGTGCCTGGAGTCGAAGCGGGGGGCTCGGGGATGAGCAGTTCTTC. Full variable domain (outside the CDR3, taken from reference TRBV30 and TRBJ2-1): SQTIHQWPATLVQPVGSPLSLECTVEGTSNPNLYWYRQAAGRGLQLLFYSVGIGQISSEVPQNLSASRPQDRQFILSSKKLLLSDSGFYLCAWSRSGGLGDEQFFGPGTRLTVL.

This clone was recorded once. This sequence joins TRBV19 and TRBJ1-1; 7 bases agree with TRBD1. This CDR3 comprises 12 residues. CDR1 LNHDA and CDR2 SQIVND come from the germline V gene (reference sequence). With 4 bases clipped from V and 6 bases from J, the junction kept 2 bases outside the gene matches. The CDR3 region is CASSRQGSEAFF. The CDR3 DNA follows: TGTGCCAGTAGTAGACAGGGCTCTGAAGCTTTCTTT.

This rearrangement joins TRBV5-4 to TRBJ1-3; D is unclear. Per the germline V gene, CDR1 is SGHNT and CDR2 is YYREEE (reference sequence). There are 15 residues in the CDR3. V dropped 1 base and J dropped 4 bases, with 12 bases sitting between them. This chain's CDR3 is CASSLRPGRGNTIYF. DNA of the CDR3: TGTGCCAGCAGCTTGCGTCCGGGAAGGGGAAACACCATATATTTT. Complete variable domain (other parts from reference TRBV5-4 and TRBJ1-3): ETGVTQSPTHLIKTRGQQVTLRCSSQSGHNTVSWYQQALGQGPQFIFQYYREEENGRGNFPPRFSGLQFPNYSSELNVNALELDDSALYLCASSLRPGRGNTIYFGEGSWLTVV.

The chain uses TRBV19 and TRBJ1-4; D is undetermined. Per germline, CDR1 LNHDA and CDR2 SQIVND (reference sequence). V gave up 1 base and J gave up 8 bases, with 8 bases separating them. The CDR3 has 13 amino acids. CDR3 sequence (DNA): TGTGCCAGTAGTATAGCCAGGTGGGAAAAACTGTTTTTT. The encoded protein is CASSIARWEKLFF.